Listed below are T cell receptor beta chains from one sample, sequenced in a study of neurological immune-mediated disorders. TCRdb re-called the 5' RACE reads through MiXCR, storing one row per CDR3 protein. The table has 50,000 to 75,000 distinct CDR3 sequences, about 13% seen once; the top ten hold 9.5% to 12%. Sample: PBMCs. The receptors come from a woman aged 60 to 75 with HTLV-1-associated myelopathy (HAM/TSP). The CDR3 runs from the conserved cysteine through the conserved F or W. The D gene is left open where the match is weak. The size of a clone is reported for some rows only, either as once, few or many, or as a class for expanded clones.

>TRBJ2-1|TRBD2|many|TRBV20-1
TGCAGTGCTAGCAACCCTAGCGGGAGGGCCTACAATGAGCAGTTCTTC
CSASNPSGRAYNEQFF
>TRBJ2-2|-|many|TRBV5-1
TGCGCCAGCAGCTTGGCGTACAGCGGGGAGCTGTTTTTT
CASSLAYSGELFF
>TRBJ2-7|TRBD1|many|TRBV5-1
TGCGCCAGCAGCTTGGAAGGACAGGGGGCCTACGAGCAGTACTTC
CASSLEGQGAYEQYF
>TRBJ2-2|-|many|TRBV12-3/TRBV12-4
TGTGCCAGCAGTTTAGCGCGTAGGGAGCAAACCGGGGAGCTGTTTTTT
CASSLARREQTGELFF
>TRBJ1-1|-|-|TRBV28
TGTGCCAGCAGTTTGACAGGCGCTATGAACACTGAAGCTTTCTTT
CASSLTGAMNTEAFF
>TRBJ2-7|TRBD1|many|TRBV5-1
TGCGCCAGCAGCGACAGGGGGGAAGTCTACGAGCAGTACTTC
CASSDRGEVYEQYF
>TRBJ2-1|TRBD2|many|TRBV5-1
TGCGCCAGCAGTCTTCAACTAGCGGGAGGAAACGAGCAGTTCTTC
CASSLQLAGGNEQFF
>TRBJ1-1|-|many|TRBV29-1
TGCAGCGTTGAAGATCTCAGGGTCAAGACTGAAGCTTTCTTT
CSVEDLRVKTEAFF
>TRBJ2-7|-|many|TRBV14
TGTGCCAGCAGCCATATTGGCTTCTACGAGCAGTACTTC
CASSHIGFYEQYF
>TRBJ2-2|-|many|TRBV7-7
TGTGCCAGCAGCTTGGGGGGAACGAACACCGGGGAGCTGTTTTTT
CASSLGGTNTGELFF
>TRBJ1-1|-|once|TRBV6-6
TGTGCCAGCGGGAAGATAGTCACTGAAGCTTTCTTT
CASGKIVTEAFF
>TRBJ2-4|-|-|TRBV19
TGTGCCAGTAGACCCCTCAGTAAGGGGCTCGAAAACATTCAGTACTTC
CASRPLSKGLENIQYF
>TRBJ1-1|-|many|TRBV29-1
TGCAGCGTGCGGACGGTGAACACTGAAGCTTTCTTT
CSVRTVNTEAFF
>TRBJ2-5|-|many|TRBV5-1
TGCGCCAGCAGCTTGGTTTCCGGGGAGACCCAGTACTTC
CASSLVSGETQYF
>TRBJ2-3|-|many|TRBV6-2/TRBV6-3
TGTGCCAGCAGTTACTACGAGAAGGCAGATACGCAGTATTTT
CASSYYEKADTQYF